This TCR beta chain was profiled in a study of CD8+CD57+ T cells in acquired aplastic anemia. General study points: Patients shared some 30 CD8+ CDR3 sequences with controls.

CD8+CD57+ cell expansion had been shown by flow cytometry in patients chosen for sequencing. This CDR3 region has 15 residues. With 5 bases removed from V and 0 bases from J, the gap between germline ends came to 15 bases. Germline V gene data show CDR1 as DFQATT and CDR2 as SNEGSKA (reference sequence). This clonotype was seen at least ten times. The target antigen is unknown. Profiles of TCR beta VDJ and CDR3 were generated from a genomic DNA template. TCRdb reprocessed the reads via MiXCR and lists one record per CDR3 protein. There are under 200,000 distinct CDR3 sequences in the sample; 40% to 55% occur only once, and 2.5% to 4% lies in the top ten.

What was sequenced was sorted CD4+, CD8+, or CD8+CD57+ T cells (not recorded which) from PBMCs. The chain recombines TRBV20-1 with TRBJ2-3, with a tentative D call TRBD2 (6 bases). The TCR originated in a human donor with aplastic anemia. Here the CDR3 reads CSARWASASTDTQYF. Here the CDR3 DNA reads TGCAGTGCTCGTTGGGCTAGCGCCAGCACAGATACGCAGTATTTT.